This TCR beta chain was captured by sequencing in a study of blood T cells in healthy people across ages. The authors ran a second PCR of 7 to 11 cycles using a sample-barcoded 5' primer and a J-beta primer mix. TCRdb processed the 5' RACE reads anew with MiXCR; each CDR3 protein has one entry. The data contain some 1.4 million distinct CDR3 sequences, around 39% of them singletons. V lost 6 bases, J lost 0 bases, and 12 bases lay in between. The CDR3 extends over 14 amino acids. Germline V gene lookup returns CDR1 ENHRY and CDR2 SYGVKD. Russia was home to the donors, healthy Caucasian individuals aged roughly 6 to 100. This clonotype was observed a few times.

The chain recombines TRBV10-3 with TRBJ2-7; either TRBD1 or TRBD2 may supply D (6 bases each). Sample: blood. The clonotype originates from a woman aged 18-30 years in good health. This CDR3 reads CAISGGTRSYEQYF. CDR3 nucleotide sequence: TGTGCCATCAGCGGAGGGACACGCTCCTACGAGCAGTACTTC.